The 28 T cell receptor beta chains reported below all come from one sample, sequenced in a study of beta chain features in type 1 diabetes. Findings of the study overall: There was a moderate but significant shortening of TCRB CDR3s in all four CD4+ subsets of Type 1 diabetes patients.

These TCRs are of unknown antigen specificity. TCRB transcripts that were expressed got sequenced, as all of the isolated RNA had been reverse transcribed. The data were produced by immunoSEQ multiplex PCR, yet TCRdb's version contains in-frame clones alone and is incomplete. Of about 700,000 clones listed, around 15% are singletons. Sequenced material: naive CD4+ T cells from blood. The receptors shown here come from a man aged 18 to 30 with type 1 diabetes.

Concerning this clone: Within the sample, other DNA sequences also encode this same CDR3. The CDR3 bases are TGTGCCAGCAGTGACTCGACCGATACGCAGTATTTT. Its protein is CASSDSTDTQYF. V gene TRBV6-4 combines with J gene TRBJ2-3; D call uncertain. Trimming removed 0 bases from V and 6 bases from J, with 4 bases in between. The CDR3 is 12 residues long. CDR1 is MRHNA, CDR2 SNTAGT, per germline.

The chain is built from TRBV29-1 and TRBJ1-1; tentatively, D is TRBD1 (6 bases). The V and J ends lost 5 bases and 3 bases respectively, with 13 bases between them. Germline values: CDR1 SQVTM, CDR2 ANQGSEA. CDR3 length equals 13 residues. The CDR3 is CSVSRPGDTEAFF. The DNA of the CDR3 is TGCAGCGTTAGCCGTCCAGGGGACACTGAAGCTTTCTTT.

This rearrangement joins TRBV7-9 to TRBJ2-1; 7 bases agree with TRBD2. This CDR3 has 17 residues. The trim removed 5 bases at V and 2 bases at J, leaving 12 bases unmatched. Per the germline V gene, CDR1 is SEHNR and CDR2 is FQNEAQ (reference sequence). The CDR3 sequence: CASSPLRAGTTYNEQFF. CDR3 nucleotides: TGTGCCAGCAGCCCCCTTCGCGCGGGGACTACCTACAATGAGCAGTTCTTC.

The rearrangement uses TRBV2 and TRBJ2-5; D is uncertain. CDR1 is SNHLY, CDR2 FYNNEI, per germline. V was clipped by 7 bases and J by 0 bases, with 9 bases between them. This CDR3 region has 13 residues. The CDR3 sequence is CASMGGDQETQYF. In DNA, the CDR3 is TGTGCCAGCATGGGCGGAGACCAAGAGACCCAGTACTTC. Based on the CDR3 plus reference TRBV2 and TRBJ2-5, the full variable domain is EPEVTQTPSHQVTQMGQEVILRCVPISNHLYFYWYRQILGQKVEFLVSFYNNEISEKSEIFDDQFSVERPDGSNFTLKIRSTKLEDSAMYFCASMGGDQETQYFGPGTRLLVL.

The chain carries TRBV27 and TRBJ1-5; D is undetermined. The V end lost 6 bases, the J end lost 3 bases, and 9 bases lay between the germline ends. The CDR3 runs 13 residues. Germline V gene lookup returns CDR1 MNHEY and CDR2 SMNVEV (reference sequence). The CDR3 protein is CASRSGYNQPQHF. DNA for the CDR3: TGTGCCAGCAGATCCGGATACAATCAGCCCCAGCATTTT.

Worth noting for this clone: One end of the junction fails to match germline, which may point to a read error. The CDR3 DNA reads as TGTGCTAGCAGCCCCCGGGTGGGCACTGAAGCTTTCTTT. Translating it yields CASSPRVGTEAFF. V gene TRBV7-7 combines with J gene TRBJ1-1; D is uncertain. The CDR3 covers 13 residues. Germline V CDR1 and CDR2: SSHAT, FNYEAQ (reference sequence). The entire variable domain, with the rest obtained from reference TRBV7-7 and TRBJ1-1, is as follows: GAGVSQSPRYKVTKRGQDVTLRCDPISSHATLYWYQQALGQGPEFLTYFNYEAQPDKSGLPSDRFSAERPEGSISTLTIQRTEQRDSAMYRCASSPRVGTEAFFGQGTRLTVV.

This clone was seen a handful of times. The gene calls are TRBV30 and TRBJ2-5; D might be TRBD2 (6 bases). V dropped 0 bases and J dropped 1 base, with 12 bases sitting between them. This CDR3 has 15 amino acids. Germline V lookup: CDR1 GTSNPN, CDR2 SVGIG (reference sequence). The chain's CDR3 is CAWSVTSPIQETQYF. Here the CDR3 DNA reads TGTGCCTGGAGTGTAACTAGCCCAATCCAAGAGACCCAGTACTTC.

Comment on this clone: Distinct nucleotide sequences in the sample also encode this CDR3. The V and J genes are TRBV5-1 and TRBJ1-5; D call uncertain. Germline values: CDR1 SGHRS, CDR2 YFSETQ. The CDR3 sequence is 13 residues long. The germline V and J ends were trimmed by 0 bases and 6 bases, with 7 bases remaining between them. In DNA, the CDR3 is TGCGCCAGCAGCTTGGAGGGAAGTCAGCCCCAGCATTTT. Its translation: CASSLEGSQPQHF.

The table lists this clone with a few counts. V gene TRBV25-1 combines with J gene TRBJ2-3; maybe TRBD2 (5 bases). This CDR3 has 12 amino acids. Germline CDR1 MGHDK, CDR2 SYGVNS. V lost 2 bases, J lost 11 bases, and 11 bases lay in between. CDR3 in amino acids: CASSEVPGGQYF. DNA for the CDR3: TGTGCCAGCAGTGAAGTCCCAGGAGGGCAGTATTTT. Full variable domain (missing parts from reference TRBV25-1 and TRBJ2-3): EADIYQTPRYLVIGTGKKITLECSQTMGHDKMYWYQQDPGMELHLIHYSYGVNSTEKGDLSSESTVSRIRTEHFPLTLESARPSHTSQYLCASSEVPGGQYFGPGTRLTVL.

This clone was seen a few times. V usage is TRBV30 and J usage is TRBJ2-7; 11 bases match TRBD2. This CDR3 region has 16 residues. Trimming at V came to 3 bases and at J to 0 bases, leaving 7 bases not matched to a gene. CDR1 GTSNPN and CDR2 SVGIG come from the germline V gene (reference sequence). The CDR3 here is CAWSAFGTSGSYEQYF. Written as DNA, the CDR3 is TGTGCCTGGAGCGCATTCGGGACTAGCGGCTCCTACGAGCAGTACTTC. The full variable domain, with the rest looked up from reference TRBV30 and TRBJ2-7, is SQTIHQWPATLVQPVGSPLSLECTVEGTSNPNLYWYRQAAGRGLQLLFYSVGIGQISSEVPQNLSASRPQDRQFILSSKKLLLSDSGFYLCAWSAFGTSGSYEQYFGPGTRLTVT.

The CDR3 sequence is CASSTTTTYEQYF. In nucleotides, the CDR3 is TGTGCCAGCTCAACTACAACTACCTACGAGCAGTACTTC. The rearrangement uses TRBV18 and TRBJ2-7, with D unresolved. Trimming pared 5 bases from V and 2 bases from J, leaving 10 bases between. The germline V gene has CDR1 KGHSH and CDR2 LQKENI. This CDR3 comprises 13 residues.

The chain carries TRBV7-8 and TRBJ1-1, with D possibly being TRBD1 (6 bases). Between the trimmed V and J ends, which lost 1 base and 6 bases, there was a span of 9 bases. The germline V gene encodes CDR1 SGHVS and CDR2 FQNEAQ. This CDR3 is built from 13 residues. As DNA, the CDR3 is TGTGCCAGCAGCTTAGTGGGGGCCGCTGAAGCTTTCTTT. Amino acid sequence: CASSLVGAAEAFF. The full variable domain, in which reference TRBV7-8 and TRBJ1-1 provide the parts outside the CDR3, is GAGVSQSPRYKVAKRGQDVALRCDPISGHVSLFWYQQALGQGPEFLTYFQNEAQLDKSGLPSDRFFAERPEGSVSTLKIQRTQQEDSAVYLCASSLVGAAEAFFGQGTRLTVV.

This chain connects TRBV5-4 to TRBJ1-2, with D possibly being TRBD1 (6 bases). Per germline, CDR1 SGHNT and CDR2 YYREEE (reference sequence). This CDR3 has 16 amino acids. Trimming took off 1 base at V and 6 bases at J, with 19 bases between the two ends. CDR3 nucleotides: TGTGCCAGCAGCTTGACCCCGTCGGGGGCGTCCAATGGCTACACCTTC. Protein: CASSLTPSGASNGYTF.

This clone came up a few times. V usage is TRBV7-9 and J usage is TRBJ1-6, with TRBD1 matching over 11 bases. This CDR3 comprises 15 residues. The V gene's germline CDR1 is SEHNR and CDR2 FQNEAQ (reference sequence). After removal of 2 bases from V and 10 bases from J, the junction contained 4 bases not matched to a gene. For the CDR3, the DNA is TGTGCCAGCAGCTTAATGGGACAGGGGGGCTCACCCCTCCACTTT. It codes for CASSLMGQGGSPLHF.

Only a few counts were recorded for this clone. The same CDR3 can be traced to other DNA sequences in this sample. The J gene is TRBJ2-5, the V gene TRBV10-3; TRBD1 matches at 7 bases. V was pared by 6 bases and J by 2 bases, with 3 bases of the junction left unmatched. The CDR3 spans 13 residues. Germline V gene data show CDR1 as ENHRY and CDR2 as SYGVKD. DNA for the CDR3: TGTGCCATCAGCGGGACAGAACAAGAGACCCAGTACTTC. Its translation: CAISGTEQETQYF.

This clone was seen a few times. The sample has other DNA sequences that encode this CDR3 too. The V call is TRBV7-9, the J call TRBJ1-1; the D is unclear. Per the germline V gene, CDR1 is SEHNR and CDR2 is FQNEAQ (reference sequence). This CDR3 has 14 amino acids. The V end lost 0 bases, the J end lost 1 base, and 6 bases lay between the germline ends. CDR3 coding DNA: TGTGCCAGCAGCTTAGCGGCAGGGAACACTGAAGCTTTCTTT. It specifies CASSLAAGNTEAFF.

V gene TRBV2 combines with J gene TRBJ1-4; no reliable D call. The CDR3 is 13 amino acids. Germline values: CDR1 SNHLY, CDR2 FYNNEI. Trimming took off 5 bases at V and 0 bases at J, with 4 bases between the two ends. The CDR3 nucleotides are TGTGCCAGCAGTACAACAACTAATGAAAAACTGTTTTTT. Translating it yields CASSTTTNEKLFF.

This clone has only a few counts. The chain recombines TRBV25-1 with TRBJ2-6; a possible D gene is TRBD1 (6 bases). Per the germline V gene, CDR1 is MGHDK and CDR2 is SYGVNS. The V gene lost 3 bases and the J gene lost 4 bases, with 13 bases spanning the gap. This CDR3 comprises 16 residues. CDR3 sequence (DNA): TGTGCCAGCAGTGAGTTAACAGGGCACGGGGCCAACGTCCTGACTTTC. Amino acids: CASSELTGHGANVLTF.

The sample holds a few counts of this clone. The junction departs from the called germline gene at one end, perhaps through a read error. V gene TRBV20-1 combines with J gene TRBJ2-1; 11 nucleotides match TRBD2. CDR3 length: 11 amino acids. From germline, CDR1 is DFQATT and CDR2 SNEGSKA (reference sequence). The CDR3 DNA reads as TGCAGTGCTAGTCAACTAGCGGGGGTTATCTTC. Translating it yields CSASQLAGVIF.

The gene calls are TRBV10-3 and TRBJ2-2; no definite D call. This CDR3 is 13 amino acids long. The V end was cut by 6 bases, the J end by 2 bases, with 7 bases between. CDR1 is ENHRY, CDR2 SYGVKD, per germline. The CDR3 loop is CAISPYNTGELFF. For the CDR3, the DNA is TGTGCCATCAGCCCCTACAACACCGGGGAGCTGTTTTTT.

Only a few counts were recorded for this clone. The chain links TRBV30 to TRBJ1-6, with D perhaps matching TRBD1 (5 bases). From germline, CDR1 is GTSNPN and CDR2 SVGIG (reference sequence). The CDR3 is 14 residues long. Trimming removed 4 bases at V and 8 bases at J, with 15 bases between. The CDR3 DNA sequence: TGTGCCTGGAACGGGGCCCTTAAGGATTCACCCCTCCACTTT. Encoded protein: CAWNGALKDSPLHF.

This clone was counted only a few times. The chain employs TRBV28 and TRBJ1-1; D gene uncertain. CDR3 length: 12 amino acids. V was pared by 5 bases and J by 4 bases, with 8 bases between. In germline, CDR1 is MDHEN, CDR2 SYDVKM. The CDR3 loop is CASSLIGTEAFF. The CDR3 nucleotides are TGTGCCAGCAGTCTGATAGGCACTGAAGCTTTCTTT.

CDR3 in DNA: TGTGCCAGCACCTTGGGTCTGCACTATGAAAAACTGTTTTTT. The encoded protein is CASTLGLHYEKLFF. This chain links TRBV6-6 with TRBJ1-4; D unresolved. The CDR3 covers 14 residues. V dropped 7 bases and J dropped 6 bases, with 15 bases sitting between them. CDR1 and CDR2 from the germline V gene are MNHNY and SVGAGI (reference sequence).

This clone was recorded a few times. This sequence joins TRBV7-2 and TRBJ1-2; D remains unclear. V was pared by 1 base and J by 4 bases, with 10 bases between. The CDR3 runs to 14 residues. Germline values: CDR1 SGHTA, CDR2 FQGNSA. This CDR3 reads CASSLEVGFYGYTF. As DNA, the CDR3 is TGTGCCAGCAGCTTAGAAGTAGGGTTCTATGGCTACACCTTC.

This clone has just a few counts. The chain couples TRBV4-2 to TRBJ1-2; D gene ambiguous. Trimming cost V 2 bases and J 7 bases, with 20 bases left between them. Germline V gene data show CDR1 as LGHNA and CDR2 as YNFKEQ. CDR3 length equals 16 residues. The CDR3 coding sequence is TGTGCCAGCAGCCAAAGAACCGCCCTTCCAGAGGGTGGCTACACCTTC. Translation: CASSQRTALPEGGYTF.

The chain uses TRBV30 and TRBJ2-1; no firm D call. V lost 3 bases to trimming and J lost 5 bases, with 14 bases between them. This CDR3 has 14 amino acids. Germline V CDR1 and CDR2: GTSNPN, SVGIG (reference sequence). For the CDR3, the DNA is TGTGCCTGGAGAGGCCCTGAACTTCACAATGAGCAGTTCTTC. Its translation is CAWRGPELHNEQFF.

This clone has more than one count but fewer than ten. The chain employs TRBV4-2 and TRBJ1-1, with D perhaps matching TRBD1 (5 bases). Germline CDR1 is LGHNA and CDR2 is YNFKEQ. The CDR3 length is 15 residues. V was cut by 1 base and J by 1 base, with 10 bases left in between. The CDR3 here is CASSQAVQGNTEAFF. The CDR3 region has the DNA TGTGCCAGCAGCCAAGCGGTCCAGGGGAACACTGAAGCTTTCTTT.

This chain uses TRBV6-1 with TRBJ2-7; TRBD2 might be the D (5 bases). V shed 7 bases and J shed 4 bases, with 20 bases lying between them. This CDR3 is built from 15 residues. The germline V gene has CDR1 MNHNS and CDR2 SASEGT. Written as DNA, the CDR3 is TGTGCCAGCAATACATTCGAGGCGCGAGGGTACGAGCAGTACTTC. This translates into CASNTFEARGYEQYF.